These 24 T cell receptor beta chains came from one sample sequenced in a study of graft-versus-host responses after intestinal transplantation. TCRdb's table, derived via immunoSEQ multiplex PCR, lists solely in-frame clones and lacks some. This table holds about 130,000 clones, around 90% found once. Antigen specificity for these receptors is unknown. The sequenced sample was unstimulated CD4+ T cells sorted from spleen or lymph node cells, obtained before intestinal transplant. Receptors originate from a human donor who received an intestinal transplant.

The V and J genes are TRBV5-4 and TRBJ1-2; D call uncertain. The ends were cut back, 0 bases at V and 2 bases at J, with 5 bases in the middle. CDR1 is SGHNT, CDR2 YYREEE, per germline (reference sequence). CDR3 length: 13 amino acids. The CDR3, as DNA: TGTGCCAGCAGCTTGGGGTCGAACTATGGCTACACCTTC. Encoded protein: CASSLGSNYGYTF.

The gene calls are TRBV10-3 and TRBJ2-7, with D possibly called TRBD1 or TRBD2 (7 bases each). The CDR3 has 14 amino acids. Trimming took off 6 bases at V and 7 bases at J, with 19 bases between the two ends. Germline V CDR1 and CDR2: ENHRY, SYGVKD. CDR3 amino acids: CAIRSGTEGGEQYF. The CDR3 DNA reads TGTGCCATCAGATCCGGGACAGAGGGGGGGGAGCAGTACTTC.

Comments on this clone: Other DNA sequences in this specimen translate into the identical CDR3. The CDR3 spells CASSPSMNTEAFF. The CDR3 bases are TGCGCCAGCAGCCCCTCTATGAACACTGAAGCTTTCTTT. The gene calls are TRBV5-1 and TRBJ1-1; no clear D gene. V lost 4 bases to trimming and J lost 0 bases, with 7 bases between them. Germline V gene data show CDR1 as SGHRS and CDR2 as YFSETQ. The CDR3 runs to 13 residues. Filled out from reference TRBV5-1 and TRBJ1-1, the complete variable domain reads KAGVTQTPRYLIKTRGQQVTLSCSPISGHRSVSWYQQTPGQGLQFLFEYFSETQRNKGNFPGRFSGRQFSNSRSEMNVSTLELGDSALYLCASSPSMNTEAFFGQGTRLTVV.

The J gene is TRBJ2-3, the V gene TRBV2; D gene ambiguous. Germline-derived CDR1 and CDR2 are SNHLY and FYNNEI. The CDR3 is 11 amino acids. Trimming took 3 bases from V and 3 from J, leaving 1 base between them. CDR3 in amino acids: CASSDTDTQYF. CDR3 DNA: TGTGCCAGCAGTGATACAGATACGCAGTATTTT.

The chain combines TRBV19 with TRBJ2-3, with TRBD1 as a possible D gene (6 bases). This CDR3 is built from 14 residues. Germline V gives CDR1 LNHDA, CDR2 SQIVND (reference sequence). Trimming took off 7 bases at V and 5 bases at J, with 16 bases between the two ends. CDR3 in amino acids: CASKGELTGDTQYF. CDR3 bases: TGTGCCAGTAAGGGGGAACTCACGGGAGATACGCAGTATTTT.

This chain links TRBV13 with TRBJ2-7; the D gene is possibly TRBD2 (7 bases). Per germline, CDR1 PRHDT and CDR2 FYEKMQ (reference sequence). The V gene lost 5 bases and the J gene lost 0 bases, with 17 bases spanning the gap. The CDR3 has 16 amino acids. The CDR3 bases are TGTGCCAGCAGCGTCACGCGGGGGCCAAGCTCCTACGAGCAGTACTTC. Translated, it gives CASSVTRGPSSYEQYF.

The chain has TRBV19 and TRBJ1-5, with D unclear. From germline, CDR1 is LNHDA and CDR2 SQIVND (reference sequence). V lost 8 bases to trimming and J lost 0 bases, with 11 bases between them. The CDR3 extends over 14 amino acids. The CDR3 DNA is TGTGCCAGTTCACAACAGTATAGCAATCAGCCCCAGCATTTT. This sequence encodes CASSQQYSNQPQHF.

The V and J genes are TRBV4-1 and TRBJ2-6; no clear D gene. Between the trimmed V and J ends, which lost 1 base and 0 bases, there was a span of 10 bases. The CDR3 totals 17 residues. Per the germline V gene, CDR1 is MGHRA and CDR2 is YSYEKL. The CDR3 sequence is CASSQAVGVSGANVLTF. CDR3 nucleotides: TGCGCCAGCAGCCAAGCTGTTGGGGTCTCTGGGGCCAACGTCCTGACTTTC.

The rearrangement uses TRBV18 and TRBJ2-1; 7 bases are shared with TRBD2. Germline V gene lookup returns CDR1 KGHSH and CDR2 LQKENI. The CDR3 is 14 residues long. Germline trimming cut 6 bases from V and 4 bases from J; bases unmatched to any gene: 6. CDR3 nucleotides: TGTGCCAGCTCCGCCGGGACTATATACAATGAGCAGTTCTTC. Protein sequence: CASSAGTIYNEQFF.

The chain joins TRBV4-2 to TRBJ2-1; D is uncertain. Per the germline V gene, CDR1 is LGHNA and CDR2 is YNFKEQ. The CDR3 consists of 13 residues. V was shortened by 5 bases and J by 5 bases, with 10 bases between the two germline ends. The CDR3 DNA is TGTGCCAGCAGCGCCACTTGGGACAATGAGCAGTTCTTC. Residues: CASSATWDNEQFF.

This chain uses TRBV7-9 with TRBJ1-5, with 9 positions matching TRBD1. The V segment lost 3 bases and the J segment 8 bases; nucleotides outside the gene matches: 11. The CDR3 is 16 amino acids. Germline V gene data show CDR1 as SEHNR and CDR2 as FQNEAQ (reference sequence). In DNA form, the CDR3 reads TGTGCCAGCAGCTTGACAGGGGGGTTGAGGGGAGAGCCCCAGCATTTT. Translated: CASSLTGGLRGEPQHF.

This clone has a single count. This chain links TRBV27 with TRBJ1-5; D call uncertain. CDR1 MNHEY and CDR2 SMNVEV come from the germline V gene (reference sequence). This CDR3 has 13 amino acids. Trimming cost V 2 bases and J 2 bases, with 4 bases left between them. The CDR3 DNA sequence: TGTGCCAGCAGTTTACAGGGCAATCAGCCCCAGCATTTT. The encoded protein is CASSLQGNQPQHF.

The chain joins TRBV7-9 to TRBJ2-5; 8 bases match TRBD2. In germline, CDR1 is SEHNR, CDR2 FQNEAQ (reference sequence). V gave up 6 bases and J gave up 5 bases; unmatched junction bases: 8. The CDR3 extends over 14 amino acids. Here the CDR3 reads CASRRTSRGETQYF. The DNA for the CDR3 is TGTGCCAGCAGACGGACTAGCCGGGGCGAGACCCAGTACTTC.

This chain connects TRBV2 to TRBJ1-5; a possible D gene is TRBD1 (6 bases). Germline lookup yields CDR1 SNHLY and CDR2 FYNNEI. Trimming pared 7 bases from V and 0 bases from J, leaving 28 bases between. The length of the CDR3 is 20 residues. In nucleotides, the CDR3 is TGTGCCAGCAAGGGGGGGGGATCTATTCCGCCCTTATATAGCAATCAGCCCCAGCATTTT. Encoded protein: CASKGGGSIPPLYSNQPQHF.

This chain connects TRBV28 to TRBJ2-7; 7 nucleotides line up with TRBD2. CDR1 is MDHEN and CDR2 is SYDVKM in the germline V gene. With 4 bases clipped from V and 6 bases from J, the junction kept 3 bases outside the gene matches. The CDR3 covers 12 residues. The CDR3 DNA reads as TGTGCCAGCAGTTGGGGCGGGGGCGAGCAGTACTTC. Translation: CASSWGGGEQYF. Using reference TRBV28 and TRBJ2-7 for the parts outside the CDR3, the full variable domain is DVKVTQSSRYLVKRTGEKVFLECVQDMDHENMFWYRQDPGLGLRLIYFSYDVKMKEKGDIPEGYSVSREKKERFSLILESASTNQTSMYLCASSWGGGEQYFGPGTRLTVT.

The CDR3 loop is CASSGRQGTQHF. In DNA, the CDR3 is TGTGCCAGCAGTGGTCGACAGGGGACCCAGCATTTT. The chain is built from TRBV6-5 and TRBJ1-5; 8 nucleotides line up with TRBD1. The CDR3 sequence is 12 residues long. Germline V gene sequence: CDR1 MNHEY, CDR2 SVGAGI. J was trimmed by 11 bases and V by 5 bases; bases with no gene match: 5.

The chain combines TRBV10-3 with TRBJ1-1; possible D gene TRBD1, 5 bases. Germline V gene lookup returns CDR1 ENHRY and CDR2 SYGVKD. This CDR3 spans 13 amino acids. The V and J ends lost 7 bases and 1 base respectively, with 10 bases between them. The CDR3 reads CAINGAWNTEAFF. The CDR3 nucleotides read TGTGCCATCAATGGGGCTTGGAACACTGAAGCTTTCTTT.

The chain has TRBV5-1 and TRBJ1-6; TRBD1 aligns across 7 bases. Germline trimming cut 5 bases from V and 5 bases from J; bases unmatched to any gene: 1. This CDR3 spans 13 amino acids. From germline, CDR1 is SGHRS and CDR2 YFSETQ. This CDR3 reads CASRGTDNSPLHF. The CDR3 coding sequence is TGCGCCAGCAGGGGGACAGATAATTCACCCCTCCACTTT. Combining the CDR3 with reference TRBV5-1 and TRBJ1-6 gives the whole variable domain KAGVTQTPRYLIKTRGQQVTLSCSPISGHRSVSWYQQTPGQGLQFLFEYFSETQRNKGNFPGRFSGRQFSNSRSEMNVSTLELGDSALYLCASRGTDNSPLHFGNGTRLTVT.

The rearrangement joins TRBV5-6 to TRBJ2-3, with 9 bases identical to TRBD2. With 5 bases clipped from V and 0 bases from J, the junction kept 4 bases outside the gene matches. The CDR3 spans 15 residues. Looked up from germline, CDR1 is SGHDT and CDR2 is YYEEEE. Written as DNA, the CDR3 is TGTGCCAGCAGATGGAGCGGGGGGAGCACAGATACGCAGTATTTT. Translating gives CASRWSGGSTDTQYF. The full variable domain, completed using reference TRBV5-6 and TRBJ2-3, is DAGVTQSPTHLIKTRGQQVTLRCSPKSGHDTVSWYQQALGQGPQFIFQYYEEEERQRGNFPDRFSGHQFPNYSSELNVNALLLGDSALYLCASRWSGGSTDTQYFGPGTRLTVL.

The chain is built from TRBV5-1 and TRBJ2-7; 10 nucleotides agree with TRBD2. CDR3 length: 17 residues. Looked up from germline, CDR1 is SGHRS and CDR2 is YFSETQ. The J segment lost 3 bases and the V segment lost 2 bases, leaving 11 bases of the junction unmatched. This CDR3 is CASSFSLAGGENYEQYF. CDR3 bases: TGCGCCAGCAGCTTTTCATTAGCGGGGGGCGAAAACTACGAGCAGTACTTC.

J is TRBJ2-3 and V is TRBV15, with 8 bases matching TRBD2. V shed 0 bases and J 3 bases; nucleotides not matched to a gene: 8. This CDR3 is built from 17 residues. The germline gives CDR1 LNHNV, CDR2 YYDKDF (reference sequence). CDR3 amino acids: CATSRDYLRGGTDTQYF. The CDR3 bases are TGTGCCACCAGCAGAGATTATCTCCGGGGGGGAACAGATACGCAGTATTTT.

This CDR3 reads CASSLAGYSPLHF. The CDR3 DNA reads as TGTGCCAGCAGCTTAGCGGGGTATTCACCCCTCCACTTT. This chain connects TRBV7-9 to TRBJ1-6, with D unclear. The CDR3 loop spans 13 amino acids. Per the germline V gene, CDR1 is SEHNR and CDR2 is FQNEAQ (reference sequence). Between the trimmed V and J ends, which lost 0 bases and 8 bases, there was a span of 5 bases.

The count of this clone is one. The chain couples TRBV13 to TRBJ2-7; 8 bases align to TRBD1. The CDR3 spans 15 residues. V dropped 3 bases and J dropped 3; count of bases not matched to a gene: 7. In germline, CDR1 is PRHDT, CDR2 FYEKMQ (reference sequence). CDR3 in amino acids: CASSFGTGQNYEQYF. The CDR3, as DNA: TGTGCCAGCAGCTTCGGGACAGGTCAGAACTACGAGCAGTACTTC.

In its sample, this clone was seen once. The chain uses TRBV2 and TRBJ2-4; tentative D call: TRBD2 (6 bases). Trimming took 8 bases from V and 12 from J, leaving 17 bases between them. Per germline, CDR1 SNHLY and CDR2 FYNNEI. The CDR3 loop spans 12 amino acids. The DNA for the CDR3 is TGTGCCAGCTTCAGGGATAGCGGCCCTCAGTACTTC. Its translation: CASFRDSGPQYF.